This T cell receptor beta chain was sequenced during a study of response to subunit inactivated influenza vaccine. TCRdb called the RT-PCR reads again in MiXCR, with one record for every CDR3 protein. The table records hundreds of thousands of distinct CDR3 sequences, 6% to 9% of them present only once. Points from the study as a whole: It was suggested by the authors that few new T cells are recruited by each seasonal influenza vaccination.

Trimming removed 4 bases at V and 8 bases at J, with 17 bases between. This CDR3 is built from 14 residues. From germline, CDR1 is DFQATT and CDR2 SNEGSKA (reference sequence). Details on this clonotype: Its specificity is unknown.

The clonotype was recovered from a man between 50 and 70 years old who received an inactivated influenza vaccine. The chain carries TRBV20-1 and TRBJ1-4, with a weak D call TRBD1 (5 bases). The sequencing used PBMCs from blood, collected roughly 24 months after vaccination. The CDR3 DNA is TGCAGTGCTAAAAGACAGCACGGTGGGGAAAAACTGTTTTTT. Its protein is CSAKRQHGGEKLFF.